Each of the 24 T cell receptor beta chains below was sequenced from the same sample in a study of vaccination and CD4 T cells after COVID-19. Treatment in this sample: roughly 11-day PBMC culture with coronavirus spike peptide pools or control peptides (ViraFEST assay). These receptors' targets are unknown. Oncomine TCR Beta short-read sequencing was applied to DNA from cultured CD4+ T cells. Each CDR3 protein is one row after TCRdb ran MiXCR on the PCR reads. This table holds around 20,000 distinct CDR3 sequences, 51% found once. Sequenced material: CD4+ T cells from blood, cultured in vitro, taken before SARS-CoV-2 vaccination. The source is a human donor who had recovered from COVID-19.

The chain couples TRBV6-1 to TRBJ2-7; no definite D call. The germline V gene encodes CDR1 MNHNS and CDR2 SASEGT. This CDR3 has 11 residues. Trimming shortened V by 6 bases and J by 1 base, and 4 bases separated the two germline ends. The CDR3 region is CASSRSYEQYF. The CDR3 DNA reads as TGTGCCAGCAGCCGATCCTACGAGCAGTACTTC.

This clonotype was counted only a few times. This sequence joins TRBV20-1 and TRBJ2-7; 12 bases align to TRBD2. Germline loops: CDR1 DFQATT, CDR2 SNEGSKA (reference sequence). Trimming removed 3 bases from V and 4 bases from J; junction bases left unmatched: 4. This CDR3 contains 14 residues. CDR3 sequence: CSARTSGSSYEQYF. Written as DNA, the CDR3 is TGCAGTGCTAGGACTAGCGGGAGCTCATACGAGCAGTACTTC.

The chain uses TRBV6-1 and TRBJ2-1; TRBD2 aligns across 11 bases. J lost 5 bases, V lost 3 bases, and 3 bases had no gene match. The CDR3 runs to 15 residues. Germline V lookup: CDR1 MNHNS, CDR2 SASEGT. In DNA, the CDR3 is TGTGCCAGCAGTGATCAGGGACTAGCGGACAATGAGCAGTTCTTC. Translated: CASSDQGLADNEQFF.

Only a few counts were recorded for this clonotype. The J gene is TRBJ2-1, the V gene TRBV20-1; TRBD2 is a possible D gene (6 bases). CDR1 and CDR2 from the germline V gene are DFQATT and SNEGSKA (reference sequence). This CDR3 has 16 amino acids. V lost 3 bases to trimming and J lost 10 bases, with 25 bases between them. The CDR3 is CSASWFWRDRPTEQFF. For the CDR3, the DNA is TGCAGTGCTAGTTGGTTCTGGCGGGATCGCCCCACGGAGCAGTTCTTC.

The CDR3 reads CASSPWREGEETQYF. The CDR3 region has the DNA TGCGCCAGCAGCCCATGGCGGGAGGGAGAAGAGACCCAGTACTTC. This chain connects TRBV5-1 to TRBJ2-5, with 9 bases fitting TRBD2. V was clipped by 4 bases and J by 3 bases; unmatched bases: 7. The CDR3 consists of 15 residues. Germline loops: CDR1 SGHRS, CDR2 YFSETQ.

This rearrangement joins TRBV2 to TRBJ2-7; D possibly corresponds to TRBD2 (5 bases). The CDR3 sequence is 15 residues long. V was trimmed by 2 bases and J by 6 bases, leaving 17 bases between them. Germline lookup yields CDR1 SNHLY and CDR2 FYNNEI. CDR3 loop: CASSELVGATGEQYF. CDR3 DNA: TGTGCCAGCAGTGAATTGGTGGGAGCCACCGGCGAGCAGTACTTC.

J is TRBJ2-3 and V is TRBV11-3; the match to TRBD2 covers 8 bases. The CDR3 is 16 residues long. The V segment lost 3 bases and the J segment 0 bases; nucleotides outside the gene matches: 5. Looked up from germline, CDR1 is SGHNT and CDR2 is YENEEA. CDR3 nucleotide sequence: TGTGCCAGCAGCTTCGGTCTAGCGGGTAGCACAGATACGCAGTATTTT. This gives the protein CASSFGLAGSTDTQYF.

This sequence joins TRBV28 and TRBJ1-1; weak D call: TRBD1 (6 bases). With 5 bases removed from V and 1 base from J, the gap between germline ends came to 14 bases. The CDR3 totals 15 residues. Germline lookup yields CDR1 MDHEN and CDR2 SYDVKM. The CDR3 protein is CASSPSTGSNTEAFF. The CDR3 DNA is TGTGCCAGCAGTCCCTCGACAGGCTCGAACACTGAAGCTTTCTTT.

This chain joins TRBV7-2 and TRBJ1-2; weak D call: TRBD1 (6 bases). CDR3 size: 14 residues. The germline V and J ends were trimmed by 1 base and 7 bases, with 13 bases remaining between them. CDR1 and CDR2 from the germline V gene are SGHTA and FQGNSA. CDR3 protein: CASSLGSGGRGYTF. The CDR3 DNA follows: TGTGCCAGCAGCTTAGGTTCCGGGGGCCGTGGCTACACCTTC.

The J gene is TRBJ2-1, the V gene TRBV6-4, with TRBD2 matching 11 bases. V dropped 2 bases and J dropped 3; count of bases not matched to a gene: 0. Germline V gives CDR1 MRHNA, CDR2 SNTAGT. The CDR3 spans 15 residues. This CDR3 is CASSDTSGSYNEQFF. CDR3 DNA: TGTGCCAGCAGTGACACTAGCGGGAGCTACAATGAGCAGTTCTTC.

V and J are TRBV28 and TRBJ1-2, with 7 bases identical to TRBD1. The germline V gene has CDR1 MDHEN and CDR2 SYDVKM. CDR3 length: 13 residues. J gave up 5 bases and V 5 bases, and 5 bases lay outside the gene matches. CDR3 nucleotide sequence: TGTGCCAGCAGTCTAGGGACAGTATATGGCTACACCTTC. It yields the protein CASSLGTVYGYTF.

The rearrangement uses TRBV7-3 and TRBJ2-1; TRBD2 matches 12 bases. The CDR3 extends over 15 amino acids. CDR1 and CDR2 from the germline V gene are SGHTA and FQGTGA. After removal of 5 bases from V and 8 bases from J, the junction contained 7 bases not matched to a gene. For the CDR3, the DNA is TGTGCCAGCAGCACGACTAGCGGGAGATCGGATGAGCAGTTCTTC. Its protein is CASSTTSGRSDEQFF.

The CDR3: CASSGTSGSYNEQFF. In DNA form, the CDR3 reads TGTGCCAGCAGTGGGACTAGCGGGAGTTACAATGAGCAGTTCTTC. The chain employs TRBV6-1 and TRBJ2-1; TRBD2 aligns across 13 bases. J was trimmed by 4 bases and V by 4 bases; bases with no gene match: 1. Germline CDR1 MNHNS, CDR2 SASEGT. The CDR3 covers 15 residues.

This clonotype was seen just once. This rearrangement joins TRBV6-5 to TRBJ2-7; 14 nucleotides align to TRBD2. The CDR3 has 18 residues. The germline V gene has CDR1 MNHEY and CDR2 SVGAGI. The J segment lost 2 bases and the V segment lost 0 bases, leaving 6 bases of the junction unmatched. DNA of the CDR3: TGTGCCAGCAGTTACTCGCCCGGACTAGCGGGAGGCGCCTACGAGCAGTACTTC. This translates into CASSYSPGLAGGAYEQYF.

This clonotype has a handful of counts. The J gene is TRBJ2-7, the V gene TRBV19; 10 bases agree with TRBD2. CDR3 length: 15 amino acids. CDR1 and CDR2 from the germline V gene are LNHDA and SQIVND (reference sequence). The V segment lost 5 bases and the J segment 0 bases; nucleotides outside the gene matches: 4. CDR3 coding DNA: TGTGCCAGTAGTCGGCTAGCGGGAGTCTCCTACGAGCAGTACTTC. This gives the protein CASSRLAGVSYEQYF.

The sample holds a few counts of this clonotype. The chain combines TRBV20-1 with TRBJ1-2; D remains unclear. The germline V gene has CDR1 DFQATT and CDR2 SNEGSKA (reference sequence). CDR3 length: 14 residues. The V and J ends lost 5 bases and 2 bases respectively, with 15 bases between them. This chain's CDR3 is CSAHTRDGNYGYTF. DNA of the CDR3: TGCAGTGCTCACACAAGAGACGGGAACTATGGCTACACCTTC.

This clonotype was observed a few times. The V call is TRBV21-1, the J call TRBJ1-3. TRBV21-1 represents a pseudogene. The CDR3 runs 13 residues. The DNA for the CDR3 is TGTGCCAGCCTCTTAGGCTCTGGAAACACCATATATTTT. Residues: CASLLGSGNTIYF.

In this sample, this clonotype turned up once. This chain joins TRBV28 and TRBJ2-5; the D gene is possibly TRBD1 (6 bases). This CDR3 has 16 amino acids. The germline gives CDR1 MDHEN, CDR2 SYDVKM. V lost 6 bases and J 0 bases, leaving 17 bases between the germline ends. CDR3 protein: CASSTGSGAYQETQYF. Here the CDR3 DNA reads TGTGCCAGCAGCACTGGGTCAGGGGCTTACCAAGAGACCCAGTACTTC.

This clonotype has only a few counts. The chain recombines TRBV28 with TRBJ1-5, with 7 positions matching TRBD1. CDR3 length: 16 residues. V shed 2 bases, J shed 2 bases, and the junction held 6 bases outside the gene matches. The germline V gene has CDR1 MDHEN and CDR2 SYDVKM. As DNA, the CDR3 is TGTGCCAGCAGTTTAGTTGACAGGGCTGGCAATCAGCCCCAGCATTTT. As protein: CASSLVDRAGNQPQHF.

The DNA for the CDR3 is TGTGCCAGCGGCACATCACTGAACACTGAAGCTTTCTTT. As protein: CASGTSLNTEAFF. The chain joins TRBV2 to TRBJ1-1, with D hard to call. V lost 8 bases and J 0 bases, leaving 10 bases between the germline ends. The CDR3 covers 13 residues. CDR1 is SNHLY, CDR2 FYNNEI, per germline.

This chain uses TRBV28 with TRBJ2-2, with TRBD1 as a possible D gene (5 bases). Germline V CDR1 and CDR2: MDHEN, SYDVKM. V dropped 3 bases and J dropped 7 bases, with 9 bases sitting between them. This CDR3 has 13 amino acids. The CDR3 nucleotides read TGTGCCAGCAGTTTGAAGGGGTACGGGGAGCTGTTTTTT. Translation: CASSLKGYGELFF.

The chain recombines TRBV7-9 with TRBJ2-2, with a tentative D call TRBD2 (6 bases). This CDR3 spans 16 amino acids. V lost 1 base, J lost 2 bases, and 11 bases lay in between. Germline CDR1 SEHNR, CDR2 FQNEAQ (reference sequence). CDR3 in DNA: TGTGCCAGCAGCTTAGATGGCGGGACTAACACCGGGGAGCTGTTTTTT. Translating it yields CASSLDGGTNTGELFF. The full variable domain, with the rest looked up from reference TRBV7-9 and TRBJ2-2, is DTGVSQNPRHKITKRGQNVTFRCDPISEHNRLYWYRQTLGQGPEFLTYFQNEAQLEKSRLLSDRFSAERPKGSFSTLEIQRTEQGDSAMYLCASSLDGGTNTGELFFGEGSRLTVL.

This clonotype was seen a few times. V is TRBV7-2 and J is TRBJ2-5; 9 bases are shared with TRBD2. The CDR3 totals 15 residues. The germline V gene has CDR1 SGHTA and CDR2 FQGNSA. Trimming cost V 5 bases and J 5 bases; bases outside gene matches: 9. CDR3 amino acids: CASSRLAAGVETQYF. As DNA, the CDR3 is TGTGCCAGCAGCCGACTAGCGGCGGGGGTGGAGACCCAGTACTTC.

The chain combines TRBV20-1 with TRBJ2-1, with 10 bases identical to TRBD2. Looked up from germline, CDR1 is DFQATT and CDR2 is SNEGSKA (reference sequence). Germline trimming cut 3 bases from V and 5 bases from J; bases unmatched to any gene: 13. This CDR3 has 17 residues. CDR3 loop: CSASVYGVAGGHNEQFF. DNA for the CDR3: TGCAGTGCTAGCGTATACGGCGTAGCGGGAGGTCACAATGAGCAGTTCTTC.